The rows below give T cell receptor beta chains drawn from one sample of a study of blood T cell repertoires in COVID-19. Using immunoSEQ multiplex PCR, the repertoire was profiled, and TCRdb retains in-frame clones only, with some absent. The sample shows around 190,000 clones, just under 80% of them seen only once. Material for sequencing was peripheral blood. The receptors were gathered from a man between 65 and 85 years old with active or convalescent COVID-19. The conserved cysteine and the conserved F or W are not part of the CDR3 here. Where a row states a size, it is once, few, many or the class of an expanded clone; other rows omit it.

cdr3_aa clone_size j_call v_call
AIRGTGGDQPQH . TRBJ1-5 TRBV10-3
ASSPPQARSGSEKLF . TRBJ1-4 TRBV18
ASSYTHPDGQVGRWTGELF . TRBJ2-2 TRBV9
ASSSPVAVYEQY once TRBJ2-7 TRBV5-6
ASSPGRGSGEPLH . TRBJ1-6 TRBV5-1
SVGDSWGYT . TRBJ1-2 TRBV29-1
AWSTQRGVQETQY . TRBJ2-5 TRBV30
ASSPGSGDTYGYT . TRBJ1-2 TRBV18
ASSLATAYEQY . TRBJ2-7 TRBV7-2
ASKRTVHGYT . TRBJ1-2 TRBV2
ASSGASGRTNSYEQY . TRBJ2-7 TRBV2
ASSLAGQRNEKLF . TRBJ1-4 TRBV7-2
ASYLTGGHETQY . TRBJ2-5 TRBV7-2
ASSQDRGREQF . TRBJ2-1 TRBV4-2
ASSLQGQGAGDEQY . TRBJ2-7 TRBV4-1
ASSFSTLPHGVSRSYNSPLH . TRBJ1-6 TRBV6-6
ASSDRGQPQH . TRBJ1-5 TRBV7-2
ASSFDSGTGGRVNGYT few TRBJ1-2 TRBV7-2
ASSLETGWNYGYT once TRBJ1-2 TRBV7-8
ASSIVGGPSNQPQH . TRBJ1-5 TRBV19
ASSPATNEKLF . TRBJ1-4 TRBV28
ASSEALTGYQPQH . TRBJ1-5 TRBV6-1
ASSPGLAGTNTGELF . TRBJ2-2 TRBV5-4
ASSVQGGTEAF . TRBJ1-1 TRBV5-1
ASSRNGGQGGQETQY . TRBJ2-5 TRBV5-4
ASSLGPRLESSYNEQF once TRBJ2-1 TRBV11-3
ASSFSRGADTQY few TRBJ2-3 TRBV11-3
ASSIGGNEQY . TRBJ2-7 TRBV19
ASSPLSGTGEYNEQF . TRBJ2-1 TRBV7-3
ASSNQGPYSGTEAF few TRBJ1-1 TRBV19
ASRMDTTEAF once TRBJ1-1 TRBV2
ASTLGGSGNEQF . TRBJ2-1 TRBV2
ASSFGQFFDYGYT . TRBJ1-2 TRBV7-2
ASSQDDGGAGDTQY few TRBJ2-3 TRBV4-3
ASSQSVQLT . TRBJ1-2 TRBV3-1/TRBV3-2
ASSPGRDAF . TRBJ1-1 TRBV12-3/TRBV12-4
ASDQRQPQH . TRBJ1-5 TRBV3-1/TRBV3-2
ASSLQPLSTEAF . TRBJ1-1 TRBV27
ASSLSGQRTNEKLF once TRBJ1-4 TRBV11-2
ASSESAGGVVNTEAF . TRBJ1-1 TRBV6-1
ASSLVGAQGSEAF . TRBJ1-1 TRBV11-2
ASSSGQGAPNEKLF . TRBJ1-4 TRBV14
ASSQVGREIYNEKLF . TRBJ1-4 TRBV4-1
ASSALSGLNQPQH . TRBJ1-5 TRBV2
ASSRDGANTEAF . TRBJ1-1 TRBV7-9
ASRGPGLYGYT . TRBJ1-2 TRBV6-5